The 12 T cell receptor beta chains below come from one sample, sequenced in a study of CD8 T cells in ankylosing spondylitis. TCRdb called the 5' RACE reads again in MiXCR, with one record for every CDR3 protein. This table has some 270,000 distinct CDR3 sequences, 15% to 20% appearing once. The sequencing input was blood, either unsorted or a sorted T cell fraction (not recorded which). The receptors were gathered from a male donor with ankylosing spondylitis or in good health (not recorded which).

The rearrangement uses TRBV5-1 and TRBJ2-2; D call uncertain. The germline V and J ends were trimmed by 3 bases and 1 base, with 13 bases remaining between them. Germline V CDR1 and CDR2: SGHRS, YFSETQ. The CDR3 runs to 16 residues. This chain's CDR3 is CASSSETPLNTGELFF. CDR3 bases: TGCGCCAGCAGCTCGGAGACTCCGCTGAACACCGGGGAGCTGTTTTTT.

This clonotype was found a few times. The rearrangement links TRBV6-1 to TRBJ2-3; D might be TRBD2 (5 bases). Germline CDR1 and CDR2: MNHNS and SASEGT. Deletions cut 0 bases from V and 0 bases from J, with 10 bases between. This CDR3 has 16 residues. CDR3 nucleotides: TGTGCCAGCAGTGAAGCCGGTAGGACTAGCACAGATACGCAGTATTTT. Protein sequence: CASSEAGRTSTDTQYF.

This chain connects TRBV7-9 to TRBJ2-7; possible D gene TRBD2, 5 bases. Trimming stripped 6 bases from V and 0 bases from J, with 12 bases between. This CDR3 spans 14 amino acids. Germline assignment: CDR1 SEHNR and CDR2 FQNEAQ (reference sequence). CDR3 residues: CASSHRDSSYEQYF. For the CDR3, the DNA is TGTGCCAGCAGTCATCGGGATAGCTCCTACGAGCAGTACTTC.

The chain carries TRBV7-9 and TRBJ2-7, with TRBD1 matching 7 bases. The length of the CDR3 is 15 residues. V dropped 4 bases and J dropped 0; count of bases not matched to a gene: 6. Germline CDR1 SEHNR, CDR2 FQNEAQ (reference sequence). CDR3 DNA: TGTGCCAGCAGCTCAGGGACAGAATCCTCCTACGAGCAGTACTTC. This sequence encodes CASSSGTESSYEQYF.

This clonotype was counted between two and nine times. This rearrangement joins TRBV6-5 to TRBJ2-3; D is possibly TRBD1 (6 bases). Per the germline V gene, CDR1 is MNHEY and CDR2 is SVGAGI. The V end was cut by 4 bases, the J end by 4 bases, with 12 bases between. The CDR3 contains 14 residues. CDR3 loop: CASSFTGYPDTQYF. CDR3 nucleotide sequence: TGTGCCAGCAGTTTTACAGGGTACCCAGATACGCAGTATTTT.

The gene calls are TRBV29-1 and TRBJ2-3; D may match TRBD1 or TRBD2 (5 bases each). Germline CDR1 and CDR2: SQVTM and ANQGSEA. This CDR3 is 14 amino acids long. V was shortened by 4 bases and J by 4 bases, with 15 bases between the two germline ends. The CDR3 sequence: CSVVLARGADTQYF. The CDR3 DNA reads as TGCAGCGTTGTTCTAGCCCGAGGGGCAGATACGCAGTATTTT.

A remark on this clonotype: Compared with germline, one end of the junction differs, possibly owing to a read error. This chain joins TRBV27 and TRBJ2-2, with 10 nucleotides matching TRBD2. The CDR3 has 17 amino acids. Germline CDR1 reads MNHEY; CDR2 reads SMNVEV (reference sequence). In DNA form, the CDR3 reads TGTGCCTGCAGTCCCATAGCGGGAGGAAACTGGGCCGGGGAGCTGTTTTTT. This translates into CACSPIAGGNWAGELFF.

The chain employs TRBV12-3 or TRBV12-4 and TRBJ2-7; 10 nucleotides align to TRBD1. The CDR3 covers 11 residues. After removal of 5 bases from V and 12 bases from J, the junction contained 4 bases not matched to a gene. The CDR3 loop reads CASSPGQGGYF. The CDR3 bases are TGTGCCAGCAGTCCCGGACAGGGGGGGTACTTC.

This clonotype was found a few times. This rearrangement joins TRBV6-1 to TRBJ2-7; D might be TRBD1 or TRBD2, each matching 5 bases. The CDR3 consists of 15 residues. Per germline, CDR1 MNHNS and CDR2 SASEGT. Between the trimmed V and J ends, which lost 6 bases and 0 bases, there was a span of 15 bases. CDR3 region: CASRSWKGSSYEQYF. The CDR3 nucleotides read TGTGCCAGCAGATCTTGGAAGGGGAGCTCCTACGAGCAGTACTTC.

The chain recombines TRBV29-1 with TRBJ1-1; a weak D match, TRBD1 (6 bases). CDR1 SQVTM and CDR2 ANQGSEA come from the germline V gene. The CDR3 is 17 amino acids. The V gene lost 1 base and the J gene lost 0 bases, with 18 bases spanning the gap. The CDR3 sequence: CSVEGEVGGRLNTEAFF. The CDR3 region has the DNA TGCAGCGTTGAAGGTGAGGTGGGGGGCAGGCTGAACACTGAAGCTTTCTTT.

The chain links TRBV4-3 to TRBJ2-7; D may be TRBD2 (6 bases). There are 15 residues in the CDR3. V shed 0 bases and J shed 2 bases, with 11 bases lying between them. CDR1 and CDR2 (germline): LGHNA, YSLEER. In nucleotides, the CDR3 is TGCGCCAGCAGCCAAGATCGGGGGATCGCCTACGAGCAGTACTTC. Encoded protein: CASSQDRGIAYEQYF.

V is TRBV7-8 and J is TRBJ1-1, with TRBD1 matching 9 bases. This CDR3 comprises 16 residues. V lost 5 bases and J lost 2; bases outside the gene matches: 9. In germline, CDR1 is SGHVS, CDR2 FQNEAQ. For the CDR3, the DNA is TGTGCCAGCAGCCTACGCGACAGGGGGGAAAACACTGAAGCTTTCTTT. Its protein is CASSLRDRGENTEAFF.